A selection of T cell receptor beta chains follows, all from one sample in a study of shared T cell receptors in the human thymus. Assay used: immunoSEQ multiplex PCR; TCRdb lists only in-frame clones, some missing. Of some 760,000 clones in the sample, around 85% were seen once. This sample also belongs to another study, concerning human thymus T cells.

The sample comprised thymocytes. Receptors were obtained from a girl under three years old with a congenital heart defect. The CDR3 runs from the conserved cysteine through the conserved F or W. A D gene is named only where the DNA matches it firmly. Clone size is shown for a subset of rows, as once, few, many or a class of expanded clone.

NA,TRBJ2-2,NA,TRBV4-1,TGCGCCAGCAGCCAAGATAACAGGACCTACTCGAACACCGGGGAGCTGTTTTTT,CASSQDNRTYSNTGELFF
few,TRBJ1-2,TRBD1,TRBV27,TGTGCCAGCGCCCTACTGGGACAGGGCCCGTATGGCTACACCTTC,CASALLGQGPYGYTF
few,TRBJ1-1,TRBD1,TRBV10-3,TGTGCCATCAGTGAGTCTGGGACAGGTGGGGGGTTTGACACTGAAGCTTTCTTT,CAISESGTGGGFDTEAFF
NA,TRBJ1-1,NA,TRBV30,TGTGCCTGGAGTGTACAGGTCTCGAACACTGAAGCTTTCTTT,CAWSVQVSNTEAFF
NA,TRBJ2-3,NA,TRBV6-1,TGTGCCAGCAGTGAAGCGCCCGGGGCAGATACGCAGTATTTT,CASSEAPGADTQYF
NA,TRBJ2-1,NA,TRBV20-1,TGCAGTGGGGGGGATGAGCAGTTCTTC,CSGGDEQFF
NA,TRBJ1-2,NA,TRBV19,TGTGCCAGTAGTATTGGAGTGGGTTCTAACTATGGCTACACCTTC,CASSIGVGSNYGYTF
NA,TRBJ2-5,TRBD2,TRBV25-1,TGTGCCAGCAGTGGTAGTAGTAGCGGGGGACAAGAGATGGCCCAGTACTTC,CASSGSSSGGQEMAQYF
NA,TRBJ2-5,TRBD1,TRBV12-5,TGTGCTAGTGGTTTGCAAACCAGGGACAGTACTTTCCAAGAGACCCAGTACTTC,CASGLQTRDSTFQETQYF
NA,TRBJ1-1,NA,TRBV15,TGTGCCACCAGCAGAGAGTGGGGCCGAGTGAACACTGAAGCTTTCTTT,CATSREWGRVNTEAFF
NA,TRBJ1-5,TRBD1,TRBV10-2,TGCGCCAGCAGTGAGCCCCCGGGGGACAGGGGGGATCAGCCCCAGCATTTT,CASSEPPGDRGDQPQHF
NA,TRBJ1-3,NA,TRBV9,TGTGCCAGCAGCGCACGTAATATAGAGTCTGGAAACACCATATATTTT,CASSARNIESGNTIYF
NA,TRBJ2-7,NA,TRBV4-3,TGCGCCAGCAGCCAAGATGTGGGCAGGGGAGCCTACGAGCAGTACTTC,CASSQDVGRGAYEQYF
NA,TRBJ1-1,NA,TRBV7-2,TGTGCCAGCAGCTTAGCGCGGGGAAACACTGAAGCTTTCTTT,CASSLARGNTEAFF
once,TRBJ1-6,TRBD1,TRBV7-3,TGTGCCAGCAGCTTAAACCAGACAGGGGGCCATAATTCACCCCTCCACTTT,CASSLNQTGGHNSPLHF
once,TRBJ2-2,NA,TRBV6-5,TGTGCCACTTGTCCCCCAACATCGAACACCGGGGAGCTGTTTTTT,CATCPPTSNTGELFF
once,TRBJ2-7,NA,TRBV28,TGTGCCAGCAGTTTCGGGTCGGCGGCGGGATACGAGCAGTACTTC,CASSFGSAAGYEQYF
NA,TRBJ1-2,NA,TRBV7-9,TGTGCCAGCAGCTGGACTTACGGTTACTATGGCTACACCTTC,CASSWTYGYYGYTF
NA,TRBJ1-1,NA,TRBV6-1,TGTGCCAGCAGTGAAGAGGTCGACAGCAGTCCAGAAGCTTTCTTT,CASSEEVDSSPEAFF
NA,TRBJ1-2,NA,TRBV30,TGTGCCTGGAGTATCGCCTCAGGGCGAGGTTGGTGTTGTGGCTACACCTTC,CAWSIASGRGWCCGYTF
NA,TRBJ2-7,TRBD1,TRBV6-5,TGTGCCAGCAGTCGCAGGGGGTTTTCCTACGAGCAGTACTTC,CASSRRGFSYEQYF
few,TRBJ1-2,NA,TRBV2,TGTGCCAGAGGCTCCGGGACTAACTATGGCTACACCTTC,CARGSGTNYGYTF
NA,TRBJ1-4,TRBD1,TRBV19,TGTGCCAGTAGTCTGGGACAGGGGGCGGCTAATGAAAAACTGTTTTTT,CASSLGQGAANEKLFF
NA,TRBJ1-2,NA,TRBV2,TGTGCCAGCAGCTCCGACATTGGTTATGGCTACACCTTC,CASSSDIGYGYTF
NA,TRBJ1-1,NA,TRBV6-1,TGTGCCAGCAGTGAAGCGCGAAGTCGTACGAACACTGAAGCTTTCTTT,CASSEARSRTNTEAFF
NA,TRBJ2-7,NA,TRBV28,TGTGCCAGCAGTTTGGAGGGGGACTACTCCTACGAGCAGTACTTC,CASSLEGDYSYEQYF
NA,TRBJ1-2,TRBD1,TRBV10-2,TGCGCCAGCAGTGCCCCTTGGGACAGGCATGGCCGAATGGGTAATGGCTACACCTTC,CASSAPWDRHGRMGNGYTF
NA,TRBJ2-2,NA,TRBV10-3,TGTGCCATCATCGAGGGTGTCACCGGGGAGCTGTTTTTT,CAIIEGVTGELFF
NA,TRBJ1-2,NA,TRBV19,TGTGCCAGTAGTATTGCGAGGACTTTCTATGGCTACACCTTC,CASSIARTFYGYTF